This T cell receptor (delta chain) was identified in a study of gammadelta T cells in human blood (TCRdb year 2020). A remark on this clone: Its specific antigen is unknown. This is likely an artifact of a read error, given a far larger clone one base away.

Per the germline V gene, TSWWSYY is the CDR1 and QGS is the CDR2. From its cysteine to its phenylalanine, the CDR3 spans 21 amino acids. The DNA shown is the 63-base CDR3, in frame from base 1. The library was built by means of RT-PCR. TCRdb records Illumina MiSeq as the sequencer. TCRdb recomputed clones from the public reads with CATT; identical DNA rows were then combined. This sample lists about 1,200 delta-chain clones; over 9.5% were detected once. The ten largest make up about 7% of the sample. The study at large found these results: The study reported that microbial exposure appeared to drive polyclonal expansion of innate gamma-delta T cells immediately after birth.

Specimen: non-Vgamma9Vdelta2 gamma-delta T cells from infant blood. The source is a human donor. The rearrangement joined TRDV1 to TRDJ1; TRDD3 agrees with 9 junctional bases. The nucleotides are TGTGCTCTTGGGGAACAGTATTTTCCTACGGGGCTGGGGGATCCTTTATATAAAATCATCTTT. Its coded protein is CALGEQYFPTGLGDPLYKIIF.